This TCR beta chain was obtained from a study of memory B cells and T cells in multiple sclerosis (dated by TCRdb to between 2018 and 2020). Regarding the research as a whole: TCR beta repertoires of autoproliferating peripheral T cells were compared with the TCR beta repertoires of brain lesion-infiltrating T cells in multiple sclerosis patients. A couple of multiple sclerosis patients, for whom either brain lesions at autopsy or brain-infiltrating cells from biopsy were available, were included in TCR sequencing.

After CFSE-labeled PBMCs were cultured without a stimulus, the autoproliferating (CFSEdim) and non-proliferating (CFSEhi) T cell fractions were sequenced separately. Altogether, some 5x10^7 CFSE-labeled PBMCs were kept in culture for around seven days with no stimulus, after which the replicate wells were combined. PBMCs were labeled with approximately 0.5 uM CFSE and cultured in serum-free AIM-V medium without exogenous stimuli. PBMCs were isolated by Ficoll density gradient centrifugation and were cryopreserved before use. Live 7-AAD-negative cells were sorted on a FACSAria III, washed with PBS, and frozen at -80 degrees C as dry pellets. Findings and caveats that apply to the study as a whole: Clone-set sizes differed between compartments, which influenced counts of shared clonotypes and required normalization.

The junction carries 19 bases between V and J, which are trimmed by 6 bases and 6 bases respectively. The CDR3 covers 15 residues, taking in both the cysteine and the phenylalanine. The entry retains the CDR3 DNA only, 45 bases that are in frame from base 1. Looking up the germline V gene yields CDR1 MNHEY and CDR2 SVGAGI. Worth noting for this clone: Its antigen is not yet known. The input lacks base qualities; no much larger clone sits a single base away.

Using the immunoSEQ Platform, TCRbeta CDR3 regions were amplified from extracted genomic DNA. The immunoSEQ assay used multiplex PCR together with high-throughput sequencing and a bioinformatics pipeline from the vendor. In the source study's methods: Non-productive sequences and CDR3s shorter than 4 amino acids were excluded, and clonotype frequencies were recalculated for each sample. Shared clonotypes were identified in immunoSEQ Analyzer 2.0 as identical CDR3 amino acid, V gene and J gene sequences. Repertoire overlap was normalized by dividing shared clonotype counts by the product of both clone-set sizes, scaled by 1000 into arbitrary units. What TCRdb holds here is the immuneACCESS table cut down to in-frame rearrangements. Part of the clones is not present; checked against another copy, under half of the missing clones reflect an unresolved V gene, and the others are unexplained. The V and J calls and clone size are taken from that table; D and trimming were inferred from the DNA. The sample records 30,000 or so clones, approximately 85% of which are singletons. The ten most abundant clones make up 2.7% of the sample.

The sequence derives from a human donor with multiple sclerosis. The material sequenced was PBMCs from blood kept in culture. The chain joins TRBV6-5 to TRBJ2-3; the D region possibly corresponds to TRBD1 (7 bases align). The CDR3 loop reads CASRASGGPTDTQYF. The base sequence is TGTGCCAGCAGAGCCTCAGGGGGGCCGACTGATACGCAGTATTTT.